The next 22 T cell receptor beta chains were all read from a single sample in a study of T cell clones after liver transplantation. TCRdb's table, derived via immunoSEQ multiplex PCR, lists solely in-frame clones and lacks some. The table lists fewer than 110,000 clones, about 86% of them singletons, with around 2.9% in the top ten. This specimen was CD4+ T cells from blood, taken around 44 months after liver transplant. The receptors stem from a human patient who received a liver transplant. The T cells may come from the graft donor.

J is TRBJ1-6 and V is TRBV7-2; 7 bases agree with TRBD1. CDR3 length equals 15 residues. The germline V gene encodes CDR1 SGHTA and CDR2 FQGNSA. V lost 2 bases to trimming and J lost 7 bases; unmatched junction nucleotides: 5. The CDR3 DNA is TGTGCCAGCAGCTTACAAAAGGACAGGAATTCACCCCTCCACTTT. It yields the protein CASSLQKDRNSPLHF.

The gene calls are TRBV15 and TRBJ2-7; the D gene is possibly TRBD2 (6 bases). The CDR3 length is 14 residues. Germline V gives CDR1 LNHNV, CDR2 YYDKDF (reference sequence). Trimming removed 0 bases at V and 8 bases at J, with 14 bases between. The CDR3 reads CATSREVGLVQQYF. The DNA of the CDR3 is TGTGCCACCAGCAGAGAAGTGGGACTCGTGCAGCAGTACTTC. Using reference TRBV15 and TRBJ2-7 for the parts outside the CDR3, the full variable domain is DAMVIQNPRYQVTQFGKPVTLSCSQTLNHNVMYWYQQKSSQAPKLLFHYYDKDFNNEADTPDNFQSRRPNTSFCFLDIRSPGLGDTAMYLCATSREVGLVQQYFGPGTRLTVT.

The J gene is TRBJ1-4, the V gene TRBV2; D possibly corresponds to TRBD1 (6 bases). Germline values: CDR1 SNHLY, CDR2 FYNNEI. CDR3 size: 14 residues. Trimming took 6 bases from V and 2 from J, leaving 10 bases between them. The CDR3 DNA reads as TGTGCCAGCAGAAAACAGGGTACTAATGAAAAACTGTTTTTT. The encoded protein is CASRKQGTNEKLFF.

The chain carries TRBV4-2 and TRBJ2-2; D is ambiguous. Trimming left V 5 bases short and J 2 bases short, with 9 bases between. The CDR3 has 14 amino acids. CDR1 is LGHNA, CDR2 YNFKEQ, per germline. CDR3 DNA: TGTGCCAGCAGCACGAGGTTCAACACCGGGGAGCTGTTTTTT. Residues: CASSTRFNTGELFF.

The gene calls are TRBV27 and TRBJ1-5; the D is unclear. The V end lost 2 bases, the J end lost 2 bases, and 10 bases lay between the germline ends. Germline CDR1 reads MNHEY; CDR2 reads SMNVEV (reference sequence). The CDR3 is made up of 15 amino acids. DNA of the CDR3: TGTGCCAGCAGTTTAAATGGGATGCGCAATCAGCCCCAGCATTTT. Encoded protein: CASSLNGMRNQPQHF.

The chain is built from TRBV19 and TRBJ2-1, with TRBD2 identical over 10 bases. The germline gives CDR1 LNHDA, CDR2 SQIVND (reference sequence). The V and J ends lost 7 bases and 5 bases, in that order; junction bases with no gene match: 2. The CDR3 loop spans 13 amino acids. The CDR3 loop reads CASKRGGNNEQFF. As DNA, the CDR3 is TGTGCCAGTAAGCGGGGGGGCAACAATGAGCAGTTCTTC.

This chain uses TRBV11-3 with TRBJ2-7; D gene ambiguous. This CDR3 has 14 residues. The germline V and J ends were trimmed by 1 base and 0 bases, with 7 bases remaining between them. Germline V gene lookup returns CDR1 SGHNT and CDR2 YENEEA. As DNA, the CDR3 is TGTGCCAGCAGCTTAGGCGGCAGCTCCTACGAGCAGTACTTC. Its translation: CASSLGGSSYEQYF.

This rearrangement joins TRBV19 to TRBJ2-3, with 7 bases fitting TRBD1. Germline CDR1 is LNHDA and CDR2 is SQIVND (reference sequence). The CDR3 length is 14 residues. The V and J ends lost 6 bases and 4 bases, in that order; junction bases with no gene match: 7. The CDR3 region is CASRRQGPSDTQYF. Written as DNA, the CDR3 is TGTGCCAGTAGGAGACAGGGACCTTCAGATACGCAGTATTTT.

J is TRBJ2-2 and V is TRBV6-1, with D unclear. The CDR3 consists of 15 residues. Between the trimmed V and J ends, which lost 4 bases and 4 bases, there was a span of 13 bases. The germline V gene encodes CDR1 MNHNS and CDR2 SASEGT. CDR3 in DNA: TGTGCCAGCAGTGTATTCCCGAAGGGCACCGGGGAGCTGTTTTTT. The encoded protein is CASSVFPKGTGELFF.

The CDR3 spells CASSQNRGSNQPQHF. CDR3 in DNA: TGTGCCAGCAGCCAAAACAGGGGATCCAATCAGCCCCAGCATTTT. The rearrangement uses TRBV7-3 and TRBJ1-5; TRBD1 matches at 7 bases. Germline V gene sequence: CDR1 SGHTA, CDR2 FQGTGA. J gave up 3 bases and V 5 bases, and 7 bases lay outside the gene matches. The CDR3 is made up of 15 amino acids.

This clone was observed a few times. This sequence joins TRBV18 and TRBJ1-1; D not certain. Per germline, CDR1 KGHSH and CDR2 LQKENI. V lost 4 bases, J lost 1 base, and 7 bases lay in between. CDR3 size: 13 residues. In DNA form, the CDR3 reads TGTGCCAGCTCACTACAAGAGAACACTGAAGCTTTCTTT. Translated: CASSLQENTEAFF. Drawing the rest from reference TRBV18 and TRBJ1-1, the complete variable domain is NAGVMQNPRHLVRRRGQEARLRCSPMKGHSHVYWYRQLPEEGLKFMVYLQKENIIDESGMPKERFSAEFPKEGPSILRIQQVVRGDSAAYFCASSLQENTEAFFGQGTRLTVV.

The V and J genes are TRBV4-2 and TRBJ2-1, with D possibly being TRBD1 (6 bases). The CDR3 length is 15 residues. Germline V CDR1 and CDR2: LGHNA, YNFKEQ. Trimming stripped 1 base from V and 3 bases from J, with 10 bases between. The CDR3 region has the DNA TGTGCCAGCAGCCAAGCACAGGGCAACTACAATGAGCAGTTCTTC. It codes for CASSQAQGNYNEQFF.

The V and J genes are TRBV29-1 and TRBJ2-3; 10 bases match TRBD2. CDR3 length equals 13 residues. Germline CDR1 is SQVTM and CDR2 is ANQGSEA. V was clipped by 7 bases and J by 2 bases; unmatched bases: 3. The CDR3 sequence: CSAGTSVTDTQYF. As DNA, the CDR3 is TGCAGCGCGGGGACTAGCGTCACAGATACGCAGTATTTT.

This rearrangement joins TRBV11-2 to TRBJ2-7; no clear D. Trimming took 8 bases from V and 0 from J, leaving 17 bases between them. The CDR3 runs to 15 residues. Germline loops: CDR1 SGHAT, CDR2 FQNNGV. For the CDR3, the DNA is TGTGCCAGCGGACCGGCCGCTGTGACCTCCTACGAGCAGTACTTC. Translating gives CASGPAAVTSYEQYF.

This clone was seen only a few times. The chain links TRBV5-6 to TRBJ1-5, with D perhaps matching TRBD1 (6 bases). CDR1 and CDR2 (germline): SGHDT, YYEEEE. V was pared by 5 bases and J by 2 bases, with 14 bases between. The CDR3 has 15 residues. CDR3 nucleotides: TGTGCCAGCAGTCAACAGGGACTTCGCAATCAGCCCCAGCATTTT. The encoded protein is CASSQQGLRNQPQHF.

This chain joins TRBV25-1 and TRBJ2-2; D may correspond to TRBD1 or TRBD2 (5 bases each). V was shortened by 3 bases and J by 6 bases, with 17 bases between the two germline ends. Germline assignment: CDR1 MGHDK and CDR2 SYGVNS. The CDR3 is 16 residues long. The CDR3 here is CASSDGIGDSSGELFF. The CDR3 nucleotides read TGTGCCAGCAGTGACGGGATAGGGGATTCATCCGGGGAGCTGTTTTTT.

V gene TRBV5-1 combines with J gene TRBJ1-6, with D hard to call. This CDR3 contains 15 residues. The ends were cut back, 4 bases at V and 6 bases at J, with 14 bases in the middle. CDR1 and CDR2 (germline): SGHRS, YFSETQ. The CDR3 DNA is TGCGCCAGCAGCCACGAGGGTTGGAGTAATTCACCCCTCCACTTT. It specifies CASSHEGWSNSPLHF.

This chain links TRBV4-2 with TRBJ2-1; TRBD2 agrees at 14 bases. V lost 4 bases, J lost 9 bases, and 8 bases stayed unmatched. The germline gives CDR1 LGHNA, CDR2 YNFKEQ. This CDR3 has 16 amino acids. The DNA of the CDR3 is TGTGCCAGCAGCCCTCGACTAGCGGGAGGGCCACTTGAGCAGTTCTTC. As protein: CASSPRLAGGPLEQFF.

This clone was counted a single time. This chain connects TRBV27 to TRBJ1-5; weak D call: TRBD1 (5 bases). Trimming removed 3 bases from V and 8 bases from J, with 14 bases in between. Germline-derived CDR1 and CDR2 are MNHEY and SMNVEV (reference sequence). This CDR3 spans 14 amino acids. CDR3 region: CASSLGGRNKPQHF. The CDR3 coding sequence is TGTGCCAGCAGTTTGGGGGGGAGGAATAAGCCCCAGCATTTT.

A single count supports this clone. V gene TRBV27 combines with J gene TRBJ1-6; tentatively, D is TRBD1 (5 bases). This CDR3 contains 13 residues. V was pared by 8 bases and J by 4 bases, with 9 bases between. Germline assignment: CDR1 MNHEY and CDR2 SMNVEV (reference sequence). The CDR3 DNA sequence: TGTGCCAGCTCAGGGTATTATAATTCACCCCTCCACTTT. Translating gives CASSGYYNSPLHF.

This clone has a handful of counts. In DNA form, the CDR3 reads TGTGCCAGCAGCCCCCCCGAGAAGGATGGCTACACCTTC. This translates into CASSPPEKDGYTF. The V call is TRBV7-2, the J call TRBJ1-2; D not certain. CDR3 size: 13 residues. Germline loops: CDR1 SGHTA, CDR2 FQGNSA. The ends were cut back, 5 bases at V and 6 bases at J, with 13 bases in the middle. Full variable domain (rest looked up from reference TRBV7-2 and TRBJ1-2): GAGVSQSPSNKVTEKGKDVELRCDPISGHTALYWYRQSLGQGLEFLIYFQGNSAPDKSGLPSDRFSAERTGGSVSTLTIQRTQQEDSAVYLCASSPPEKDGYTFGSGTRLTVV.

This chain uses TRBV5-8 with TRBJ1-1, with D hard to call. With 0 bases removed from V and 1 base from J, the gap between germline ends came to 10 bases. This CDR3 has 15 amino acids. CDR1 and CDR2 (germline): SGHTS, YDEGEE. CDR3 residues: CASSLGVIENTEAFF. CDR3 nucleotide sequence: TGTGCCAGCAGCTTGGGGGTGATTGAGAACACTGAAGCTTTCTTT.